Each of the 18 T cell receptor beta chains below was sequenced from the same sample in a study of blood T cell repertoires in COVID-19. Sequenced by immunoSEQ multiplex PCR; TCRdb stores in-frame clones only, minus some. The table shows around 430,000 clones, with approximately 87% occurring only once. Material: PBMCs or T cells enriched from blood (not recorded which). The receptors stem from a woman between 45 and 60 years old who had recovered from COVID-19.

The V and J genes are TRBV29-1 and TRBJ2-1; D might be TRBD2 (7 bases). V gave up 7 bases and J gave up 6 bases, with 25 bases separating them. The CDR3 spans 16 residues. CDR1 is SQVTM, CDR2 ANQGSEA, per germline. The CDR3 nucleotides read TGCAGCGCGCACCTTGGCCTTAGGGGGGGGTCCAATGAGCAGTTCTTC. Translated: CSAHLGLRGGSNEQFF.

The CDR3 region is CASSLYLGTGNTEAFF. DNA of the CDR3: TGTGCCAGCAGTTTGTATTTAGGGACAGGGAACACTGAAGCTTTCTTT. The rearrangement links TRBV28 to TRBJ1-1, with 8 nucleotides matching TRBD1. Per germline, CDR1 MDHEN and CDR2 SYDVKM. This CDR3 is built from 16 residues. The trim removed 3 bases at V and 1 base at J, leaving 7 bases unmatched. The whole variable domain, filled in from reference TRBV28 and TRBJ1-1, reads DVKVTQSSRYLVKRTGEKVFLECVQDMDHENMFWYRQDPGLGLRLIYFSYDVKMKEKGDIPEGYSVSREKKERFSLILESASTNQTSMYLCASSLYLGTGNTEAFFGQGTRLTVV.

The table lists this clone with a count of one. The chain couples TRBV29-1 to TRBJ1-2; the match to TRBD1 covers 7 bases. From germline, CDR1 is SQVTM and CDR2 ANQGSEA. The CDR3 sequence is 12 residues long. J gave up 5 bases and V 6 bases, and 6 bases lay outside the gene matches. CDR3 sequence reads: CSVAGTEYGYTF. The CDR3 coding sequence is TGCAGCGTGGCCGGGACAGAGTATGGCTACACCTTC.

This chain joins TRBV4-1 and TRBJ1-6; a weak D match, TRBD1 (6 bases). The length of the CDR3 is 15 residues. CDR1 is MGHRA and CDR2 is YSYEKL in the germline V gene. The V end lost 4 bases, the J end lost 7 bases, and 14 bases lay between the germline ends. The CDR3 nucleotides are TGCGCCAGCAGCCGAGGCAGGGGTGACAATTCACCCCTCCACTTT. This translates into CASSRGRGDNSPLHF.

V usage is TRBV7-9 and J usage is TRBJ2-3, with D hard to call. This CDR3 comprises 14 residues. V shed 5 bases and J shed 0 bases, with 9 bases lying between them. Looked up from germline, CDR1 is SEHNR and CDR2 is FQNEAQ (reference sequence). CDR3 amino acids: CASSRSTSTDTQYF. DNA of the CDR3: TGTGCCAGCAGCAGGTCGACTAGCACAGATACGCAGTATTTT.

V and J are TRBV2 and TRBJ1-2, with D possibly TRBD1 on 6 matching bases. With 10 bases removed from V and 0 bases from J, the gap between germline ends came to 12 bases. The CDR3 length is 13 residues. The germline V gene encodes CDR1 SNHLY and CDR2 FYNNEI. Here the CDR3 DNA reads TGTGCCACCATGAGGACAGCTAACTATGGCTACACCTTC. Encoded protein: CATMRTANYGYTF. Using reference TRBV2 and TRBJ1-2 for the parts outside the CDR3, the full variable domain is EPEVTQTPSHQVTQMGQEVILRCVPISNHLYFYWYRQILGQKVEFLVSFYNNEISEKSEIFDDQFSVERPDGSNFTLKIRSTKLEDSAMYFCATMRTANYGYTFGSGTRLTVV.

The chain carries TRBV27 and TRBJ1-1; no clear D. Trimming shortened V by 7 bases and J by 0 bases, and 12 bases separated the two germline ends. Germline CDR1 and CDR2: MNHEY and SMNVEV (reference sequence). The CDR3 spans 14 residues. The CDR3 region is CASMAGSLNTEAFF. DNA for the CDR3: TGTGCCAGCATGGCCGGGAGCCTGAACACTGAAGCTTTCTTT.

This chain links TRBV28 with TRBJ1-3; TRBD1 aligns across 8 bases. V was clipped by 7 bases and J by 1 base; unmatched bases: 12. CDR1 MDHEN and CDR2 SYDVKM come from the germline V gene. This CDR3 region has 17 residues. This CDR3 reads CASTSGGFERSGNTIYF. The DNA for the CDR3 is TGTGCCAGCACCTCAGGGGGCTTTGAAAGGTCTGGAAACACCATATATTTT.

The rearrangement links TRBV9 to TRBJ1-1; a weak D match, TRBD1 (6 bases). The CDR3 runs 15 residues. Germline V lookup: CDR1 SGDLS, CDR2 YYNGEE. V was trimmed by 0 bases and J by 5 bases, leaving 14 bases between them. The DNA for the CDR3 is TGTGCCAGCAGCGTAGGTTGGGGGCAGAGAACTGAAGCTTTCTTT. This translates into CASSVGWGQRTEAFF.

The chain couples TRBV7-9 to TRBJ1-3; D is undetermined. The germline gives CDR1 SEHNR, CDR2 FQNEAQ (reference sequence). The CDR3 contains 13 residues. V dropped 5 bases and J dropped 10 bases, with 15 bases sitting between them. The CDR3 DNA sequence: TGTGCCAGCAGCCCTCGGGAGGCCTCAACCATATATTTT. It translates to CASSPREASTIYF.

This chain links TRBV7-2 with TRBJ1-1; D is unclear. Trimming took 7 bases from V and 13 from J, leaving 22 bases between them. The CDR3 totals 13 residues. Germline CDR1 and CDR2: SGHTA and FQGNSA. CDR3 loop: CASTPGVLSTLFF. CDR3 DNA sequence: TGTGCCAGCACCCCCGGGGTCCTCTCAACTCTTTTCTTT.

The gene calls are TRBV5-1 and TRBJ2-7; 7 bases map to TRBD1. The CDR3 has 16 amino acids. The germline V gene encodes CDR1 SGHRS and CDR2 YFSETQ. Losses at the gene ends were 4 bases for V and 2 bases for J; bases not matched to a gene: 12. The CDR3 reads CASSGDRDRKPYEQYF. CDR3 nucleotide sequence: TGCGCCAGCAGCGGAGACCGGGACAGAAAACCCTACGAGCAGTACTTC.

This clone appeared once. The V and J genes are TRBV7-2 and TRBJ2-1; 7 bases map to TRBD1. V was pared by 4 bases and J by 9 bases, with 9 bases of the junction left unmatched. There are 14 residues in the CDR3. CDR1 is SGHTA and CDR2 is FQGNSA in the germline V gene. CDR3 bases: TGTGCCAGCAGCTACAGACAGGGTGGAGGTGAGCAGTTCTTC. Encoded protein: CASSYRQGGGEQFF. Filled out from reference TRBV7-2 and TRBJ2-1, the complete variable domain reads GAGVSQSPSNKVTEKGKDVELRCDPISGHTALYWYRQSLGQGLEFLIYFQGNSAPDKSGLPSDRFSAERTGGSVSTLTIQRTQQEDSAVYLCASSYRQGGGEQFFGPGTRLTVL.

The V gene is TRBV7-2, the J gene TRBJ1-1, with D unresolved. The germline gives CDR1 SGHTA, CDR2 FQGNSA. The V end lost 1 base, the J end lost 7 bases, and 10 bases lay between the germline ends. The CDR3 consists of 13 residues. This CDR3 reads CASSLGVVIEAFF. The CDR3 DNA reads TGTGCCAGCAGCTTAGGCGTAGTAATTGAAGCTTTCTTT.

V gene TRBV29-1 combines with J gene TRBJ2-2, with 8 bases identical to TRBD1. J was trimmed by 2 bases and V by 7 bases; bases with no gene match: 6. Germline CDR1 SQVTM, CDR2 ANQGSEA. The CDR3 has 14 amino acids. The CDR3: CSGRTGINTGELFF. The CDR3 region has the DNA TGCAGCGGCCGGACAGGGATAAACACCGGGGAGCTGTTTTTT.

The chain is built from TRBV7-2 and TRBJ2-7, with D possibly TRBD1 on 5 matching bases. Trimming shortened V by 4 bases and J by 4 bases, and 14 bases separated the two germline ends. The CDR3 spans 14 residues. Per germline, CDR1 SGHTA and CDR2 FQGNSA. CDR3 DNA sequence: TGTGCCAGCAGCTGGACCGACAGCCTTTACGAGCAGTACTTC. Protein product: CASSWTDSLYEQYF.

The genes are TRBV28 and TRBJ1-2; D is unclear. The CDR3 loop spans 13 amino acids. The V and J ends lost 6 bases and 7 bases respectively, with 15 bases between them. CDR1 is MDHEN and CDR2 is SYDVKM in the germline V gene. The CDR3 DNA is TGTGCCAGCAGATTAGAGCGGCGTAGTGGCTACACCTTC. Amino acid sequence: CASRLERRSGYTF.

This rearrangement joins TRBV18 to TRBJ2-7, with D maybe TRBD2 (6 bases). The V end lost 3 bases, the J end lost 2 bases, and 11 bases lay between the germline ends. Germline loops: CDR1 KGHSH, CDR2 LQKENI. The CDR3 runs 14 residues. The chain's CDR3 is CASSPEGRPYEQYF. CDR3 bases: TGTGCCAGCTCACCGGAGGGCAGACCCTACGAGCAGTACTTC.